The 30 T cell receptor beta chains below come from one sample, sequenced in a study of T cell responses to AZD1222 COVID-19 vaccine. Profiled with immunoSEQ multiplex PCR; TCRdb holds only in-frame clones, not every one. The data contain 140,000 to 150,000 clones, roughly 90% of them seen just once; the ten biggest clones take up approximately 1.5%. Sequencing used peripheral blood, obtained on day 0 of AZD1222 vaccination. These receptors were collected from an adult in good health.

The chain uses TRBV21-1 and TRBJ2-5. TRBV21-1 constitutes a pseudogene. The CDR3 has 21 amino acids. The CDR3 here is CASRGASKLRTSKVRNETQYF. CDR3 nucleotides: TGTGCCAGCAGAGGTGCATCAAAGCTTCGCACCTCCAAGGTGAGAAATGAGACCCAGTACTTC.

V usage is TRBV19 and J usage is TRBJ1-1, with D hard to call. The CDR3 is 12 amino acids. Germline CDR1 and CDR2: LNHDA and SQIVND (reference sequence). Trimming shortened V by 5 bases and J by 3 bases, and 7 bases separated the two germline ends. This chain's CDR3 is CASSWQHTEAFF. The DNA for the CDR3 is TGTGCCAGTAGTTGGCAGCACACTGAAGCTTTCTTT.

The V and J genes are TRBV7-2 and TRBJ1-2; D unresolved. CDR1 and CDR2 (germline): SGHTA, FQGNSA. Between the trimmed V and J ends, which lost 3 bases and 4 bases, there was a span of 15 bases. CDR3 length: 15 residues. This CDR3 is CASSLTERASYGYTF. As DNA, the CDR3 is TGTGCCAGCAGCTTGACGGAAAGGGCCAGCTATGGCTACACCTTC.

The chain uses TRBV5-4 and TRBJ2-1; the D gene is possibly TRBD1 (6 bases). V lost 3 bases and J 1 base, leaving 11 bases between the germline ends. This CDR3 contains 15 residues. Looked up from germline, CDR1 is SGHNT and CDR2 is YYREEE (reference sequence). For the CDR3, the DNA is TGTGCCAGCAGCTGGGTGGGGGCATCCTACAATGAGCAGTTCTTC. It codes for CASSWVGASYNEQFF.

In its sample, this clone was seen once. The chain carries TRBV2 and TRBJ2-7, with D maybe TRBD2 (5 bases). V was trimmed by 2 bases and J by 0 bases, leaving 17 bases between them. From germline, CDR1 is SNHLY and CDR2 FYNNEI. CDR3 size: 17 residues. CDR3 DNA: TGTGCCAGCAGTGAATTCGAGCGGCAAACCTTCTCCTACGAGCAGTACTTC. It encodes CASSEFERQTFSYEQYF.

The chain recombines TRBV30 with TRBJ2-5; D may correspond to TRBD1 or TRBD2 (5 bases each). The V gene's germline CDR1 is GTSNPN and CDR2 SVGIG (reference sequence). The CDR3 contains 14 residues. V lost 4 bases, J lost 1 base, and 13 bases lay in between. The CDR3 loop reads CAWNRDGAQETQYF. DNA for the CDR3: TGTGCCTGGAATAGGGACGGGGCCCAAGAGACCCAGTACTTC. Drawing the rest from reference TRBV30 and TRBJ2-5, the complete variable domain is SQTIHQWPATLVQPVGSPLSLECTVEGTSNPNLYWYRQAAGRGLQLLFYSVGIGQISSEVPQNLSASRPQDRQFILSSKKLLLSDSGFYLCAWNRDGAQETQYFGPGTRLLVL.

The chain employs TRBV20-1 and TRBJ2-1; TRBD2 matches 7 bases. This CDR3 is built from 17 residues. CDR1 and CDR2 from the germline V gene are DFQATT and SNEGSKA (reference sequence). With V trimmed by 3 bases and J by 0 bases, 11 bases remained unmatched. Written as DNA, the CDR3 is TGCAGTGCTAGTGGGCTAGCGGCGATTTACTCCTACAATGAGCAGTTCTTC. Protein product: CSASGLAAIYSYNEQFF.

This clone has ten or more counts. V is TRBV24-1 and J is TRBJ2-7; tentatively, D is TRBD2 (5 bases). The germline gives CDR1 KGHDR, CDR2 SFDVKD. This CDR3 is 14 amino acids long. Deletions cut 0 bases from V and 2 bases from J, with 7 bases between. The CDR3 protein is CATSDLREPYEQYF. The CDR3 DNA follows: TGTGCCACCAGTGATTTGCGGGAACCCTACGAGCAGTACTTC.

The J gene is TRBJ1-4, the V gene TRBV2, with a tentative D call TRBD1 (5 bases). The CDR3 spans 13 residues. Germline V lookup: CDR1 SNHLY, CDR2 FYNNEI. Trimming pared 7 bases from V and 5 bases from J, leaving 11 bases between. CDR3 sequence: CASKWGINEKLFF. The CDR3 DNA is TGTGCCAGCAAATGGGGGATCAATGAAAAACTGTTTTTT.

V and J are TRBV6-5 and TRBJ1-1; D remains unclear. CDR1 and CDR2 from the germline V gene are MNHEY and SVGAGI. The germline V and J ends were trimmed by 5 bases and 0 bases, with 7 bases remaining between them. This CDR3 is 13 amino acids long. CDR3 nucleotides: TGTGCCAGCAGTCCGCACCTGAACACTGAAGCTTTCTTT. It is translated as CASSPHLNTEAFF.

A single count supports this clone. V and J are TRBV7-9 and TRBJ2-1, with 7 bases fitting TRBD1. The V gene's germline CDR1 is SEHNR and CDR2 FQNEAQ (reference sequence). The CDR3 has 16 residues. Germline trimming cut 4 bases from V and 8 bases from J; bases unmatched to any gene: 14. CDR3 sequence: CASSSYRSTGLYEQFF. The CDR3, as DNA: TGTGCCAGCAGCTCCTACCGATCGACAGGGTTGTATGAGCAGTTCTTC.

The genes are TRBV18 and TRBJ2-2; 11 bases align to TRBD1. The CDR3 loop spans 17 amino acids. CDR1 is KGHSH and CDR2 is LQKENI in the germline V gene. Unmatched junction bases numbered 9, after V lost 4 bases and J lost 5 bases. CDR3 protein: CASSLEDRGQGTGELFF. DNA for the CDR3: TGTGCCAGCTCACTAGAGGACAGGGGGCAGGGAACCGGGGAGCTGTTTTTT.

The chain carries TRBV10-3 and TRBJ2-7; weak D call: TRBD1 (6 bases). Germline V gene sequence: CDR1 ENHRY, CDR2 SYGVKD. With 11 bases removed from V and 5 bases from J, the gap between germline ends came to 22 bases. The CDR3 runs to 14 residues. CDR3 sequence reads: CASRGGGRRNEQYF. In DNA, the CDR3 is TGTGCCTCCAGGGGTGGGGGCCGGAGGAACGAGCAGTACTTC.

The chain employs TRBV2 and TRBJ2-1; 8 bases are shared with TRBD2. With 6 bases clipped from V and 0 bases from J, the junction kept 7 bases outside the gene matches. Looked up from germline, CDR1 is SNHLY and CDR2 is FYNNEI. The CDR3 is 16 amino acids. CDR3 DNA sequence: TGTGCCAGCAGAACTTTAGCGGGAATCTCCTACAATGAGCAGTTCTTC. Translated, it gives CASRTLAGISYNEQFF.

The chain carries TRBV3-1 (or the pseudogene TRBV3-2) and TRBJ1-3; D gene ambiguous. Germline V CDR1 and CDR2: LGHDT, YNNKEL (reference sequence). V was clipped by 4 bases and J by 5 bases, with 3 bases between them. CDR3 length: 11 amino acids. CDR3 amino acids: CASSLRNTIYF. DNA for the CDR3: TGTGCCAGCAGCCTGAGAAACACCATATATTTT.

This clone appeared once. V gene TRBV2 combines with J gene TRBJ2-7; 9 bases match TRBD1. The trim removed 7 bases at V and 4 bases at J, leaving 8 bases unmatched. CDR3 length: 14 residues. Germline CDR1 reads SNHLY; CDR2 reads FYNNEI. CDR3 sequence: CASILRTGVYEQYF. The CDR3 DNA is TGTGCCAGCATCCTGAGGACAGGGGTTTACGAGCAGTACTTC.

V and J are TRBV19 and TRBJ1-2, with a weak D call TRBD1 (6 bases). The CDR3 has 14 amino acids. Deletions cut 8 bases from V and 4 bases from J, with 17 bases between. The germline V gene has CDR1 LNHDA and CDR2 SQIVND (reference sequence). In DNA, the CDR3 is TGTGCCAGTTTTGACAGGAGCCTGACCTATGGCTACACCTTC. Residues: CASFDRSLTYGYTF. Full variable domain (outside the CDR3, taken from reference TRBV19 and TRBJ1-2): DGGITQSPKYLFRKEGQNVTLSCEQNLNHDAMYWYRQDPGQGLRLIYYSQIVNDFQKGDIAEGYSVSREKKESFPLTVTSAQKNPTAFYLCASFDRSLTYGYTFGSGTRLTVV.

The rearrangement links TRBV28 to TRBJ1-5; 9 nucleotides line up with TRBD1. CDR3 size: 14 residues. Germline lookup yields CDR1 MDHEN and CDR2 SYDVKM. V lost 4 bases, J lost 5 bases, and 3 bases stayed unmatched. The CDR3 DNA sequence: TGTGCCAGCAGTTCGGGACAGGGTGATCAGCCCCAGCATTTT. It is translated as CASSSGQGDQPQHF.

V is TRBV3-1 (or the pseudogene TRBV3-2) and J is TRBJ2-1; 11 nucleotides match TRBD2. Germline-derived CDR1 and CDR2 are LGHDT and YNNKEL (reference sequence). J gave up 3 bases and V 2 bases, and 6 bases lay outside the gene matches. This CDR3 is 17 amino acids long. CDR3 sequence (DNA): TGTGCCAGCAGCCAAAGGGTTGGGACTAGCGGCTACAATGAGCAGTTCTTC. Its translation is CASSQRVGTSGYNEQFF.

This chain joins TRBV2 and TRBJ1-1; possibly TRBD1 for D (6 bases). The V and J ends lost 5 bases and 9 bases respectively, with 19 bases between them. Germline V gene lookup returns CDR1 SNHLY and CDR2 FYNNEI. The CDR3 spans 14 residues. The CDR3 DNA sequence: TGTGCCAGCAGTCCTAATGGGGACATCCGGAAAGCTTTCTTT. Residues: CASSPNGDIRKAFF.

The table lists this clone with a count of one. The chain employs TRBV28 and TRBJ2-1; TRBD2 matches at 9 bases. CDR1 and CDR2 from the germline V gene are MDHEN and SYDVKM. The ends lost 8 bases at V and 8 bases at J; junction bases unmatched: 1. The CDR3 is 11 residues long. The chain's CDR3 is CASGTSYEQFF. The CDR3, as DNA: TGTGCCAGCGGGACTAGCTATGAGCAGTTCTTC.

V is TRBV15 and J is TRBJ2-1; D may be TRBD2 (6 bases). V lost 0 bases and J 10 bases, leaving 7 bases between the germline ends. Germline CDR1 reads LNHNV; CDR2 reads YYDKDF (reference sequence). The CDR3 sequence is 12 residues long. The CDR3 loop is CATSRDRGEQFF. CDR3 sequence (DNA): TGTGCCACCAGCAGAGATCGGGGGGAGCAGTTCTTC.

With regard to this clone: A junction end diverges from the germline sequence, so it may reflect a read error. The chain joins TRBV7-9 to TRBJ1-1; tentative D call: TRBD1 (5 bases). Germline V gene sequence: CDR1 SEHNR, CDR2 FQNEAQ (reference sequence). The CDR3 consists of 16 residues. In DNA form, the CDR3 reads TGTGCCAGCGGCTTTTGGGGCTTGACGGGGAACACTGAAGCTTTCTTT. Its protein product is CASGFWGLTGNTEAFF.

The chain carries TRBV7-3 and TRBJ2-5, with TRBD2 matching over 8 bases. The CDR3 length is 13 residues. Germline CDR1 is SGHTA and CDR2 is FQGTGA. V dropped 5 bases and J dropped 4; count of bases not matched to a gene: 3. The DNA of the CDR3 is TGTGCCAGCAGCAGCGGGAGAGGAGAGACCCAGTACTTC. Translating it yields CASSSGRGETQYF.

This chain joins TRBV15 and TRBJ2-1; the D is unclear. The germline V gene has CDR1 LNHNV and CDR2 YYDKDF (reference sequence). The V end lost 0 bases, the J end lost 9 bases, and 21 bases lay between the germline ends. The CDR3 has 17 residues. CDR3 sequence (DNA): TGTGCCACCAGCAGAGATCATTCCCCTACCCTCGGTGGTGAGCAGTTCTTC. As protein: CATSRDHSPTLGGEQFF.

The V gene is TRBV5-1, the J gene TRBJ2-1; D is possibly TRBD2 (5 bases). Per the germline V gene, CDR1 is SGHRS and CDR2 is YFSETQ. CDR3 length: 13 residues. V was pared by 1 base and J by 8 bases, with 10 bases between. The chain's CDR3 is CASSLNGVDEQFF. In nucleotides, the CDR3 is TGCGCCAGCAGCTTGAACGGGGTAGATGAGCAGTTCTTC.

This clone was observed a single time. The chain carries TRBV19 and TRBJ2-3; tentatively, D is TRBD1 (6 bases). Trimming stripped 5 bases from V and 5 bases from J, with 17 bases between. Germline V gene sequence: CDR1 LNHDA, CDR2 SQIVND (reference sequence). The CDR3 consists of 15 residues. The CDR3 region has the DNA TGTGCCAGTAGTCTCCAGGGGACCCGCGGAGATACGCAGTATTTT. It codes for CASSLQGTRGDTQYF.

This clone was seen once. The V and J genes are TRBV19 and TRBJ2-3; D not certain. CDR1 is LNHDA, CDR2 SQIVND, per germline (reference sequence). This CDR3 spans 15 amino acids. V lost 1 base to trimming and J lost 5 bases, with 13 bases between them. CDR3 residues: CASSIVRSPVDTQYF. The CDR3 nucleotides read TGTGCCAGTAGTATAGTCAGGTCCCCGGTAGATACGCAGTATTTT.

The chain is built from TRBV5-6 and TRBJ1-2, with 8 bases aligning to TRBD1. CDR3 length: 14 amino acids. With V trimmed by 5 bases and J by 5 bases, 8 bases remained unmatched. Germline-derived CDR1 and CDR2 are SGHDT and YYEEEE. The CDR3 here is CASSKGQAPYGYTF. The CDR3, as DNA: TGTGCCAGCAGTAAGGGACAGGCACCTTATGGCTACACCTTC.

The genes are TRBV5-1 and TRBJ1-2; 7 nucleotides match TRBD1. V trimming: 4 bases; J trimming: 8 bases; junction bases outside the gene matches: 14. There are 15 residues in the CDR3. In germline, CDR1 is SGHRS, CDR2 YFSETQ. Here the CDR3 DNA reads TGCGCCAGCAGCCCGTATAGAACAGGGGTAGGCGGCTACACCTTC. This codes for CASSPYRTGVGGYTF.